These 30 T cell receptor beta chains were sequenced from one sample in a study of CD8+ T cells in alopecia areata. RNA extraction was followed by reverse transcription into cDNA, which acted as the sequencing template. Method: immunoSEQ multiplex PCR; TCRdb's copy keeps in-frame clones and lacks some. Found here are around 50,000 clones, about 96% of them singletons; the top ten hold roughly 24%. Source: CD8+ T cells sorted from blood, taken at week 0. Receptors originate from a human donor with alopecia areata.

The V call is TRBV21-1, the J call TRBJ2-5; the listed D gene, TRBD2, was not tested against the DNA. TRBV21-1 is deemed a pseudogene. There are 15 residues in the CDR3. This CDR3 reads CASSKGEREGETQYF. The CDR3 bases are TGTGCCAGCAGCAAAGGGGAACGGGAGGGAGAGACCCAGTACTTC.

In its sample, this clone was seen once. The chain links TRBV7-8 to TRBJ2-4; D unresolved. Germline V gene lookup returns CDR1 SGHVS and CDR2 FQNEAQ. The CDR3 is made up of 16 amino acids. V lost 1 base to trimming and J lost 0 bases, with 10 bases between them. The CDR3 reads CASSLGAHLAKNIQYF. The CDR3 DNA sequence: TGTGCCAGCAGCTTAGGAGCTCATCTAGCCAAAAACATTCAGTACTTC.

The CDR3 DNA follows: TGTGCCAGCAGTTTTACCGGGACTAACTCCTACAATGAGCAGTTCTTC. Translation gives CASSFTGTNSYNEQFF. The V call is TRBV2, the J call TRBJ2-1; TRBD2 agrees at 7 bases. This CDR3 spans 16 amino acids. Per germline, CDR1 SNHLY and CDR2 FYNNEI. Trimming cost V 5 bases and J 0 bases; bases outside gene matches: 7.

This clone was seen only once. The CDR3 DNA reads TGTGCCATCAGTGCCACAGATACGCAGTATTTT. Amino acid sequence: CAISATDTQYF. The chain couples TRBV10-3 to TRBJ2-3, with unresolved D. This CDR3 spans 11 amino acids. CDR1 and CDR2 (germline): ENHRY, SYGVKD. V was cut by 4 bases and J by 2 bases, with 1 base left in between.

DNA of the CDR3: TGTGCTAGTGGGTATGGGGCAGATACGCAGTATTTT. This codes for CASGYGADTQYF. The chain has TRBV12-5 and TRBJ2-3; no clear D gene. Germline-derived CDR1 and CDR2 are LGHNT and FRNRAP. V lost 6 bases, J lost 4 bases, and 8 bases lay in between. The CDR3 is 12 residues long. The entire variable domain, with the rest obtained from reference TRBV12-5 and TRBJ2-3, is as follows: DARVTQTPRHKVTEMGQEVTMRCQPILGHNTVFWYRQTMMQGLELLAYFRNRAPLDDSGMPKDRFSAEMPDATLATLKIQPSEPRDSAVYFCASGYGADTQYFGPGTRLTVL.

J is TRBJ1-4 and V is TRBV7-2, with D perhaps matching TRBD1 (5 bases). V lost 2 bases, J lost 8 bases, and 12 bases lay in between. The CDR3 loop spans 14 amino acids. Germline values: CDR1 SGHTA, CDR2 FQGNSA. The CDR3 loop is CASSLYQGQEKLFF. The DNA of the CDR3 is TGTGCCAGCAGCTTATACCAGGGTCAGGAAAAACTGTTTTTT.

DNA for the CDR3: TGTGCCAGCAGTTCCCTACCGGGACAGGGTAGCGAGCAGTTCTTC. Translated, it gives CASSSLPGQGSEQFF. The rearrangement links TRBV27 to TRBJ2-1; 9 nucleotides line up with TRBD1. V gave up 4 bases and J gave up 10 bases; unmatched junction bases: 11. Germline V gives CDR1 MNHEY, CDR2 SMNVEV (reference sequence). This CDR3 is 15 amino acids long.

The chain employs TRBV9 and TRBJ1-1, with D perhaps TRBD1 (5 bases). V was shortened by 3 bases and J by 4 bases, with 16 bases between the two germline ends. Looked up from germline, CDR1 is SGDLS and CDR2 is YYNGEE. The CDR3 totals 15 residues. CDR3 amino acids: CASSASGGRGTEAFF. In DNA form, the CDR3 reads TGTGCCAGCAGCGCCTCCGGGGGTCGAGGCACTGAAGCTTTCTTT. The full variable domain, completed using reference TRBV9 and TRBJ1-1, is DSGVTQTPKHLITATGQRVTLRCSPRSGDLSVYWYQQSLDQGLQFLIQYYNGEERAKGNILERFSAQQFPDLHSELNLSSLELGDSALYFCASSASGGRGTEAFFGQGTRLTVV.

J is TRBJ2-7 and V is TRBV11-2; tentatively, D is TRBD2 (6 bases). Germline V CDR1 and CDR2: SGHAT, FQNNGV. V was trimmed by 3 bases and J by 6 bases, leaving 9 bases between them. The CDR3 covers 12 residues. The chain's CDR3 is CASSLEGSEQYF. The CDR3 DNA is TGTGCCAGCAGCTTGGAGGGATCCGAGCAGTACTTC.

V and J are TRBV29-1 and TRBJ2-1; TRBD2 is a possible D gene (6 bases). The V gene's germline CDR1 is SQVTM and CDR2 ANQGSEA. This CDR3 contains 13 residues. With 1 base removed from V and 10 bases from J, the gap between germline ends came to 14 bases. CDR3 coding DNA: TGCAGCGTTGAAGTTGGAATGGAGGGGGAGCAGTTCTTC. Its protein is CSVEVGMEGEQFF.

The chain recombines TRBV29-1 with TRBJ2-5; unclear D gene. The V end was cut by 1 base, the J end by 1 base, with 13 bases between. The germline V gene encodes CDR1 SQVTM and CDR2 ANQGSEA. This CDR3 is 15 amino acids long. CDR3 in DNA: TGCAGCGTTGAAGGGACCCCCGACTTCCAAGAGACCCAGTACTTC. Translating gives CSVEGTPDFQETQYF.

The chain couples TRBV7-9 to TRBJ2-2; 11 nucleotides match TRBD1. The CDR3 covers 15 residues. Germline V gene lookup returns CDR1 SEHNR and CDR2 FQNEAQ (reference sequence). Trimming took 4 bases from V and 7 from J; bases not matched to a gene: 5. The CDR3 DNA reads TGTGCCAGCAGCTCCCGGACAGGGGGCGTCGGGGAGCTGTTTTTT. Translation: CASSSRTGGVGELFF.

The chain links TRBV11-2 to TRBJ1-1; D is possibly TRBD1 (5 bases). The CDR3 covers 13 residues. V was pared by 3 bases and J by 6 bases, with 11 bases between. Germline V lookup: CDR1 SGHAT, CDR2 FQNNGV. This CDR3 is CASSFRVVAEAFF. The CDR3 nucleotides are TGTGCCAGCAGCTTCAGGGTAGTCGCTGAAGCTTTCTTT. Full variable domain (missing parts from reference TRBV11-2 and TRBJ1-1): EAGVAQSPRYKIIEKRQSVAFWCNPISGHATLYWYQQILGQGPKLLIQFQNNGVVDDSQLPKDRFSAERLKGVDSTLKIQPAKLEDSAVYLCASSFRVVAEAFFGQGTRLTVV.

V gene TRBV29-1 combines with J gene TRBJ2-3; maybe TRBD1 (5 bases). Germline CDR1 is SQVTM and CDR2 is ANQGSEA. V dropped 5 bases and J dropped 2 bases, with 11 bases sitting between them. The CDR3 runs 13 residues. The CDR3 region has the DNA TGCAGCGTTAACCAGGGATCCACAGATACGCAGTATTTT. Encoded protein: CSVNQGSTDTQYF.

The J gene is TRBJ2-3, the V gene TRBV4-2; 7 bases are a match to TRBD2. Trimming removed 0 bases from V and 2 bases from J; junction bases left unmatched: 14. The length of the CDR3 is 19 residues. Germline values: CDR1 LGHNA, CDR2 YNFKEQ. The CDR3 DNA is TGTGCCAGCAGCCAAGATTCCGCGACTAGCTTTATCGACACAGATACGCAGTATTTT. This sequence encodes CASSQDSATSFIDTDTQYF.

The chain has TRBV19 and TRBJ2-1; D unclear. This CDR3 spans 14 amino acids. V lost 5 bases and J 0 bases, leaving 8 bases between the germline ends. CDR1 LNHDA and CDR2 SQIVND come from the germline V gene (reference sequence). The CDR3 DNA reads TGTGCCAGTAGTTCTCTGAGCTCCTACAATGAGCAGTTCTTC. This sequence encodes CASSSLSSYNEQFF.

The chain links TRBV4-1 to TRBJ2-7; D uncertain. The CDR3 loop spans 13 amino acids. Germline lookup yields CDR1 MGHRA and CDR2 YSYEKL. V was clipped by 0 bases and J by 4 bases, with 7 bases between them. CDR3 in DNA: TGCGCCAGCAGCCAAGATCATGGGTACGAGCAGTACTTC. This translates into CASSQDHGYEQYF.

The chain recombines TRBV27 with TRBJ2-7; D not certain. The CDR3 runs to 13 residues. Per the germline V gene, CDR1 is MNHEY and CDR2 is SMNVEV (reference sequence). Trimming stripped 6 bases from V and 5 bases from J, with 14 bases between. The CDR3: CASRLSPRHEQYF. The CDR3 bases are TGTGCCAGCAGGCTCTCCCCCCGCCACGAGCAGTACTTC.

The chain joins TRBV5-1 to TRBJ2-3; D is ambiguous. Germline V gene lookup returns CDR1 SGHRS and CDR2 YFSETQ. The CDR3 spans 12 residues. V was clipped by 4 bases and J by 2 bases, with 5 bases between them. The CDR3 here is CASSRNTDTQYF. As DNA, the CDR3 is TGCGCCAGCAGCCGGAACACAGATACGCAGTATTTT.

V and J are TRBV27 and TRBJ1-5; D unclear. V lost 6 bases, J lost 0 bases, and 15 bases lay in between. There are 16 residues in the CDR3. CDR1 and CDR2 (germline): MNHEY, SMNVEV (reference sequence). This CDR3 is CASRPATKYSNQPQHF. CDR3 nucleotide sequence: TGTGCCAGCAGACCCGCGACCAAGTATAGCAATCAGCCCCAGCATTTT.

The rearrangement links TRBV5-1 to TRBJ2-3; D gene unclear. CDR1 SGHRS and CDR2 YFSETQ come from the germline V gene. The germline V and J ends were trimmed by 6 bases and 1 base, with 12 bases remaining between them. This CDR3 is built from 14 residues. Here the CDR3 reads CASNSFQRTDTQYF. CDR3 bases: TGCGCCAGCAACTCTTTCCAACGCACAGATACGCAGTATTTT.

This chain links TRBV5-1 with TRBJ2-3; TRBD2 is a possible D gene (5 bases). Per the germline V gene, CDR1 is SGHRS and CDR2 is YFSETQ. Trimming cost V 0 bases and J 3 bases, with 14 bases left between them. The CDR3 length is 16 residues. In DNA form, the CDR3 reads TGCGCCAGCAGCTTGGTTTTCGGGGTTGGGACAGATACGCAGTATTTT. Residues: CASSLVFGVGTDTQYF.

This chain uses TRBV13 with TRBJ1-1, with D unresolved. In germline, CDR1 is PRHDT, CDR2 FYEKMQ (reference sequence). The V gene lost 0 bases and the J gene lost 11 bases, with 16 bases spanning the gap. The CDR3 loop spans 14 amino acids. The CDR3 loop is CASSLGRLLQEAFF. DNA for the CDR3: TGTGCCAGCAGCTTAGGCCGCCTCCTTCAGGAGGCTTTCTTT.

This CDR3 reads CASIRFFGNTEAFF. CDR3 DNA sequence: TGTGCCAGCATCCGGTTTTTCGGAAACACTGAAGCTTTCTTT. This chain joins TRBV27 and TRBJ1-1, with no clear D. Germline loops: CDR1 MNHEY, CDR2 SMNVEV (reference sequence). The CDR3 covers 14 residues. Trimming pared 7 bases from V and 2 bases from J, leaving 14 bases between.

V usage is TRBV7-9 and J usage is TRBJ2-7; either TRBD1 or TRBD2 may supply D (5 bases each). V lost 4 bases, J lost 10 bases, and 20 bases lay in between. The CDR3 length is 14 residues. Per germline, CDR1 SEHNR and CDR2 FQNEAQ (reference sequence). The CDR3 is CASSSPRGSRAQYF. Here the CDR3 DNA reads TGTGCCAGCAGCTCCCCCCGGGGCAGTCGGGCTCAGTACTTC.

The chain couples TRBV6-5 to TRBJ2-1; D unresolved. Germline V gene sequence: CDR1 MNHEY, CDR2 SVGAGI. V shed 5 bases and J shed 6 bases, with 14 bases lying between them. This CDR3 has 14 residues. The CDR3 DNA reads as TGTGCCAGCAGTAACCAGGTGAACCTCAATGAGCAGTTCTTC. It specifies CASSNQVNLNEQFF.

This chain links TRBV4-2 with TRBJ2-7; D tentatively fits TRBD1 or TRBD2 (6 bases each). The germline V and J ends were trimmed by 1 base and 2 bases, with 18 bases remaining between them. Germline CDR1 and CDR2: LGHNA and YNFKEQ. The CDR3 runs 17 residues. CDR3 in amino acids: CASSQGALVGGPYEQYF. DNA of the CDR3: TGTGCCAGCAGCCAAGGAGCCCTTGTTGGGGGGCCCTACGAGCAGTACTTC.

The V and J genes are TRBV6-5 and TRBJ1-4; D unclear. The CDR3 is 13 residues long. Germline V gives CDR1 MNHEY, CDR2 SVGAGI. The V end was cut by 1 base, the J end by 7 bases, with 7 bases between. CDR3 protein: CASSYWISEKLFF. The CDR3 DNA is TGTGCCAGCAGTTACTGGATTAGTGAAAAACTGTTTTTT.

V usage is TRBV11-2 and J usage is TRBJ2-6; the D is unclear. The germline CDR1 and CDR2 sequences are SGHAT and FQNNGV. The CDR3 runs to 17 residues. V dropped 0 bases and J dropped 0 bases, with 9 bases sitting between them. CDR3 DNA sequence: TGTGCCAGCAGCTTAGATCTTCAGTTCTCTGGGGCCAACGTCCTGACTTTC. Its protein is CASSLDLQFSGANVLTF. The full variable domain, completed using reference TRBV11-2 and TRBJ2-6, is EAGVAQSPRYKIIEKRQSVAFWCNPISGHATLYWYQQILGQGPKLLIQFQNNGVVDDSQLPKDRFSAERLKGVDSTLKIQPAKLEDSAVYLCASSLDLQFSGANVLTFGAGSRLTVL.

With regard to this clone: One junction end does not reproduce the germline sequence, and a read error may be involved. This rearrangement joins TRBV2 to TRBJ2-5; tentative D call: TRBD2 (5 bases). The CDR3 has 14 residues. CDR1 and CDR2 from the germline V gene are SNHLY and FYNNEI. The CDR3 region is CASSERQEVRVMNF. Written as DNA, the CDR3 is TGTGCCAGCAGTGAACGCCAGGAGGTTCGAGTCATGAACTTC. The complete variable domain, with remaining parts taken from reference TRBV2 and TRBJ2-5, reads EPEVTQTPSHQVTQMGQEVILRCVPISNHLYFYWYRQILGQKVEFLVSFYNNEISEKSEIFDDQFSVERPDGSNFTLKIRSTKLEDSAMYFCASSERQEVRVMNFGPGTRLLVL.